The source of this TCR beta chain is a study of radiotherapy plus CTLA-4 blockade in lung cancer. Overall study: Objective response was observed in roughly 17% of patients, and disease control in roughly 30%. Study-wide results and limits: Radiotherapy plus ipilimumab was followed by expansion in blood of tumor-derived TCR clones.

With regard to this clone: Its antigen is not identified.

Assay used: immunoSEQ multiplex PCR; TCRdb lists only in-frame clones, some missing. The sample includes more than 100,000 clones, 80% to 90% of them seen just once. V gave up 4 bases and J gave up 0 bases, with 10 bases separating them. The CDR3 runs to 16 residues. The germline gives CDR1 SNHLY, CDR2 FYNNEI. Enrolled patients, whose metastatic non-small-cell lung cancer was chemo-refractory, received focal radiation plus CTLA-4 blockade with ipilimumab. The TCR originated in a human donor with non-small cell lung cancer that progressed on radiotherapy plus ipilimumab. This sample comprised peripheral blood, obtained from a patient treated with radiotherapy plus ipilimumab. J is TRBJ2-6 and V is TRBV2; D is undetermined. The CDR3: CASSAGRTSGANVLTF. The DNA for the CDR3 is TGTGCCAGCAGTGCGGGCAGGACCTCTGGGGCCAACGTCCTGACTTTC.